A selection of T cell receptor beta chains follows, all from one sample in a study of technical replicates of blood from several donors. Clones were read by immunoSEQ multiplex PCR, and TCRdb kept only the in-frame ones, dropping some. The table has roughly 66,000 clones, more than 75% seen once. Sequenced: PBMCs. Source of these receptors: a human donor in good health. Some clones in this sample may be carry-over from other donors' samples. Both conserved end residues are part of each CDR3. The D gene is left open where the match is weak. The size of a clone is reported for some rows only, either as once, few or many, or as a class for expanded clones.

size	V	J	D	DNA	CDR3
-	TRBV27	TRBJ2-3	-	TGTGCCAGCAGTTTATCGATTGTCGGGATCACAGATACGCAGTATTTT	CASSLSIVGITDTQYF
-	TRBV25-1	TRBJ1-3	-	TGTGCCAGCAGTGCAACAAGTGACTCTGGAAACACCATATATTTT	CASSATSDSGNTIYF
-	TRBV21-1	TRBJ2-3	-	TGTGCCAGCAGCGCCGGCCGACTAGCGGGAGAGATCACAGATACGCAGTATTTT	CASSAGRLAGEITDTQYF
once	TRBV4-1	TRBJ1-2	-	TGCGCCAGCACACCCCACCAAACAGGGTCTCAAGGCGGCTACACCTTC	CASTPHQTGSQGGYTF
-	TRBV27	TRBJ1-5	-	TGTGCCAGCAGTTTGGAAGGGGCCGTTCAGCCCCAGCATTTT	CASSLEGAVQPQHF
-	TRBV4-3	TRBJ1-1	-	TGCGCCAGCAGCCAACAGAGTGGGGAGTACACTGAAGCTTTCTTT	CASSQQSGEYTEAFF
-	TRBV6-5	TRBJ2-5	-	TGTGCCAGCAGTACCGGCTTTGAGGAACAAGAGACCCAGTACTTC	CASSTGFEEQETQYF
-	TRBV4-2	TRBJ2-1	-	TGTGCCAGCAGCCAAGCCCCTCTGGCGGGTGAGCAGTTCTTC	CASSQAPLAGEQFF
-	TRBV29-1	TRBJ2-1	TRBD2	TGCAGCGCCACTGTGCCTAGCGGGGGGGTAGTCGATGAGCAGTTCTTC	CSATVPSGGVVDEQFF
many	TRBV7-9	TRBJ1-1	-	TGTGCCAGCATCCCCGACCGGGGGAGGAACACTGAAGCTTTCTTT	CASIPDRGRNTEAFF
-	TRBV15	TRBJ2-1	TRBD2	TGTGCCACCAGCCGCACCTCGGGACTAGGTCCCCATGAGCAGTTCTTC	CATSRTSGLGPHEQFF
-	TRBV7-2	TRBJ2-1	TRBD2	TGTGCCAGCAGGCCGACTAGCGGGAGCTACAATGAGCAGTTCTTC	CASRPTSGSYNEQFF
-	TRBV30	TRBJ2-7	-	TGTGCCTGGAGTGTATTTGGGCGCGAGCAGTACTTC	CAWSVFGREQYF
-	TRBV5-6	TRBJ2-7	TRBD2	TGTGCCAGCAGCTTACGCATGGCGGGAGGGCCCTACGAGCAGTACTTC	CASSLRMAGGPYEQYF
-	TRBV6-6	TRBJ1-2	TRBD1	TGTGCCAGCAGTTACTATCCGGGACAGGGAAGAGAAGGCTACACCTTC	CASSYYPGQGREGYTF
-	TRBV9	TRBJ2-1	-	TGTGCCAGCAGCGGACGGACAAACAATGAGCAGTTCTTC	CASSGRTNNEQFF
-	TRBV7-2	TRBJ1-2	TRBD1	TGTGCCAGCAGCTTGGGGACAGGGACTTTTGGCTATGGCTACACCTTC	CASSLGTGTFGYGYTF
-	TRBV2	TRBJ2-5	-	TGTGCCAGCAGTGAAGATGGGGGGATTCAAGAGACCCAGTACTTC	CASSEDGGIQETQYF
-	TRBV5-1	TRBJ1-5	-	TGCGCCAGCAGCTTGGTGGCCGGGAGGGATCAGCCCCAGCATTTT	CASSLVAGRDQPQHF
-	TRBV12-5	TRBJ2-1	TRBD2	TGTGCTAGTGTTCCTATTAGCGGGGCCGCCTACAATGAGCAGTTCTTC	CASVPISGAAYNEQFF
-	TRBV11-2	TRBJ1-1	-	TGTGCCAGCGGAATGTGGGGAGGTGAAGCTTTCTTT	CASGMWGGEAFF
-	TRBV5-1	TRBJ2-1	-	TGCGCCAGCAGCTTGTTGGAGCGGAATGAGCAGTTCTTC	CASSLLERNEQFF
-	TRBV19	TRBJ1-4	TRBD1	TGTGCCAGTAGTTCGACAGGGACTACTAATGAAAAACTGTTTTTT	CASSSTGTTNEKLFF
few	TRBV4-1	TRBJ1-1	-	TGCGCCAGCAGCCCCCAAGGTACAGACCTAATGAACACTGAAGCTTTCTTT	CASSPQGTDLMNTEAFF
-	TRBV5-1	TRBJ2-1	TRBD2	TGCGCCAGCAGCTCCCAACTAGCGGATGAGCAGTTCTTC	CASSSQLADEQFF
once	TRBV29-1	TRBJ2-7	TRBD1	TGCAGCGTTGAATGGCAGGGGGCTAACGAGCAGTACTTC	CSVEWQGANEQYF
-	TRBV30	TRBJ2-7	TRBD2	TGTGCCTGGAGTGGGGGACTAGCCTACGAGCAGTACTTC	CAWSGGLAYEQYF
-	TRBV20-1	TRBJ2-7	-	TGCAGTACCCAGCAGGGATACGAGCAGTACTTC	CSTQQGYEQYF
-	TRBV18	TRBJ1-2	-	TGTGCCAGCTCACCTGGACAGCGTGATGGCTACACCTTC	CASSPGQRDGYTF
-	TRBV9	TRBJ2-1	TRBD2	TGTGCCAGCAGCGTAGCGCCGGGGGGATACAATGAGCAGTTCTTC	CASSVAPGGYNEQFF
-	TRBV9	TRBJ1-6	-	TGTGCCAGCAGCGTAGCCCCACAGGCCTATAATTCACCCCTCCACTTT	CASSVAPQAYNSPLHF
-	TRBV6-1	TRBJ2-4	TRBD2	TGTGCCAGCAGTGAAGGGGGTAGCGGGGGGACGGCCAAAAACATTCAGTACTTC	CASSEGGSGGTAKNIQYF
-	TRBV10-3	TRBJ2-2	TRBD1	TGTGCCATCAGGCCGGGACAGGATACCGGGGAGCTGTTTTTT	CAIRPGQDTGELFF
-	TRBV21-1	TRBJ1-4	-	TGTGCCAGCAGCAATACTAGGACAGGCGACGATGAAAAACTGTTTTTT	CASSNTRTGDDEKLFF
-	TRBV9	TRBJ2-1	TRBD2	TGTGCCAGCACTCGACTAGCGGGGACTAATGAGCAGTTCTTC	CASTRLAGTNEQFF
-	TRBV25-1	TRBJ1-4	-	TGTGCCAGCAGTGAGACATCAGCAACTAATGAAAAACTGTTTTTT	CASSETSATNEKLFF
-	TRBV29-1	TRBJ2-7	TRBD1	TGCAGCGTTGAAGGGGGACAGGGGTCTTCCTACGAGCAGTACTTC	CSVEGGQGSSYEQYF
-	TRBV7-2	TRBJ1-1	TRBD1	TGTGCCAGCACCACCACGGGGCAGGGGGCTGGAAGTGCTTTCTTT	CASTTTGQGAGSAFF
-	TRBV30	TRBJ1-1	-	TGTGCCTGGAACCCCCCACATGAAGCTTTCTTT	CAWNPPHEAFF
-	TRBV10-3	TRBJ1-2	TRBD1	TGTGCCATCAGTGAGTTGACAGGGGGCTATGGCTACACCTTC	CAISELTGGYGYTF
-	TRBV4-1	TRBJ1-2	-	TGCGCCAGCAGCCAATCTTATGGCTACACCTTC	CASSQSYGYTF
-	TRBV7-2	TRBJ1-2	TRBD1	TGTGCCAGCAGCTCAGGAGACAGGGGCCGGGGCTACACCTTC	CASSSGDRGRGYTF
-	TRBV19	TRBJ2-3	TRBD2	TGTGCCAGTAATGCGGGAGTACCAGATACGCAGTATTTT	CASNAGVPDTQYF
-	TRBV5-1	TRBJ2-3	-	TGCGCCAGCAGCTTGGGGGCTGAGGATACGCAGTATTTT	CASSLGAEDTQYF
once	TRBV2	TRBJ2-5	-	TGTGCCAGCAGTGAATCCGCGGGAGAGACCCAGTACTTC	CASSESAGETQYF
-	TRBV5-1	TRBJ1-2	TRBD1	TGCGCCAGCACACCGACAGGGGACTATGGCTACACCTTC	CASTPTGDYGYTF
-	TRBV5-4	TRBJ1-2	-	TGTGCCAGCAGCTTGGACAGCTCTCATCGTGGCTACACCTTC	CASSLDSSHRGYTF
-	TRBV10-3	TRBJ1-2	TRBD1	TGTGCCATCCGGGGGACACAGGGGAACTATGGCTACACCTTC	CAIRGTQGNYGYTF
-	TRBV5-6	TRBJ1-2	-	TGTGCCAGCAGCTTGGTGCCAGGGAACTATGGCTACACCTTC	CASSLVPGNYGYTF
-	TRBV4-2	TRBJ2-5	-	TGTGCCAGCAGCCTCTCCGGGGCGGGGGCAGGGGAGACCCAGTACTTC	CASSLSGAGAGETQYF
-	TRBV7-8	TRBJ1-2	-	TGTGCCAGCAGCTTAGAGGCCGGGGGGGGCTACACCTTC	CASSLEAGGGYTF
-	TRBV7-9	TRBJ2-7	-	TGTGCCAGCAGCCCAACAGGGGCGGGGAGGGAGCAGTACTTC	CASSPTGAGREQYF
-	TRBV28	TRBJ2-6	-	TGTGCCAGCATGACCGGGAATTCGGCCAACGTCCTGACTTTC	CASMTGNSANVLTF
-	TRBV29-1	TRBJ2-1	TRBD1	TGCAGCGTTGAAGGGACAGGGTTTCACAATGAGCAGTTCTTC	CSVEGTGFHNEQFF
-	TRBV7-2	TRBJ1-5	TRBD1	TGTGCCAGCAGCTTCCGGGACAGGGCTCAGCCCCAGCATTTT	CASSFRDRAQPQHF
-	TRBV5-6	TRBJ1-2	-	TGTGCCAGCAGCGATACAGGAGCCTATGGCTACACCTTC	CASSDTGAYGYTF